The present entry profiles one T cell receptor (beta chain) with its context. Its antigen is currently unknown. Germline CDR1 is SGHRS and CDR2 is YFSETQ. CDR3 length: 16 residues. Trimming stripped 4 bases from V and 0 bases from J, with 14 bases between. The data were obtained in a study of T cell responses to AZD1222 COVID-19 vaccine. Analyses pooled second doses at about 4 or about 12 weeks. Only in-frame clones appear in the TCRdb table, and some are missing; sequencing was by immunoSEQ multiplex PCR. The sample holds some 150,000 clones, approximately 90% seen once. Study-level points and caveats: Among vaccine-associated CD4 TCRs, coverage spanned spike, with dominance at 160-218 and 743-854. Seropositive status at baseline applied to only six AZD1222 recipients.

Sequencing was performed on peripheral blood, taken 28 days after the second AZD1222 dose. V is TRBV5-1 and J is TRBJ2-4; D perhaps matches TRBD1 (5 bases). This TCR derives from an adult who received the AZD1222 COVID-19 vaccine. CDR3 sequence: CASSPDNSIAKNIQYF. The CDR3, as DNA: TGCGCCAGCAGCCCGGACAACTCTATAGCCAAAAACATTCAGTACTTC.